These 13 T cell receptor beta chains share one sample of origin, sequenced in a study of T cell responses to AZD1222 COVID-19 vaccine (dated by TCRdb to the early 2020s). In the paper's terms, the time point label means: baseline before first vaccination. Receptor amplification or capture employed the immunoSEQ multiplex PCR assay. The source is immuneACCESS, and TCRdb retained only in-frame sequences with V and J called. Part of the clones is not carried over; for the studies checked, unresolved V genes explain less than half of this, and the remainder is unexplained. The sample data list about 120,000 clones, and 88% of these were observed just once. The ten most abundant clones make up approximately 9.6% of the sample. Here the sequenced sample was peripheral blood, taken on day 0 of AZD1222 vaccination. The receptors were gathered from an adult in good health.

The CDR3 protein is CASSPIQGKGPRETQYF. CDR3 bases: TGTGCCAGCAGCCCGATACAGGGGAAGGGCCCAAGGGAGACCCAGTACTTC. The V gene is TRBV3-1 (or the pseudogene TRBV3-2), the J gene TRBJ2-5, with 7 positions matching TRBD1. The CDR3 loop spans 17 amino acids. The germline CDR1 and CDR2 sequences are LGHDT and YNNKEL (reference sequence). With V trimmed by 4 bases and J by 5 bases, 16 bases remained unmatched.

The chain carries TRBV5-1 and TRBJ1-1; 11 nucleotides align to TRBD1. The CDR3 is 17 residues long. Germline trimming cut 6 bases from V and 2 bases from J; bases unmatched to any gene: 12. Germline V gives CDR1 SGHRS, CDR2 YFSETQ. CDR3 in amino acids: CASMLLGQGAGNTEAFF. The CDR3 nucleotides are TGCGCCAGCATGCTCCTAGGACAGGGGGCCGGAAACACTGAAGCTTTCTTT.

This chain uses TRBV19 with TRBJ1-2; TRBD1 matches at 7 bases. CDR1 and CDR2 from the germline V gene are LNHDA and SQIVND (reference sequence). The length of the CDR3 is 14 residues. V lost 7 bases to trimming and J lost 0 bases; unmatched junction nucleotides: 5. The CDR3 coding sequence is TGTGCCAGTAAAGGGACAGACTCTAACTATGGCTACACCTTC. It encodes CASKGTDSNYGYTF.

This clone is a singleton in its sample. The chain links TRBV21-1 to TRBJ1-1; TRBD1, the D gene given by the table, was not confirmed from the DNA. TRBV21-1 is a documented pseudogene. There are 18 residues in the CDR3. This CDR3 is CASSLKPGTGLINTEAFF. In nucleotides, the CDR3 is TGTGCCAGCAGCCTTAAGCCCGGGACAGGGCTCATAAACACTGAAGCTTTCTTT.

V gene TRBV12-3 or TRBV12-4 combines with J gene TRBJ1-2; D is perhaps TRBD1 (5 bases). V lost 6 bases and J 7 bases, leaving 12 bases between the germline ends. The CDR3 runs to 12 residues. The CDR3: CASSDGARGYTF. In DNA form, the CDR3 reads TGTGCCAGCAGCGATGGGGCGCGTGGCTACACCTTC.

The chain employs TRBV5-5 and TRBJ2-2; 11 nucleotides align to TRBD2. Per germline, CDR1 SGHKS and CDR2 YYEKEE (reference sequence). The ends lost 2 bases at V and 0 bases at J; junction bases unmatched: 3. The CDR3 consists of 17 residues. Here the CDR3 reads CASSLASGGSNTGELFF. CDR3 coding DNA: TGTGCCAGCAGCTTAGCTAGCGGGGGGTCGAACACCGGGGAGCTGTTTTTT.

The chain is built from TRBV6-5 and TRBJ1-6; D gene ambiguous. V gave up 1 base and J gave up 9 bases, with 13 bases separating them. This CDR3 contains 15 residues. Germline V gene sequence: CDR1 MNHEY, CDR2 SVGAGI. CDR3 DNA: TGTGCCAGCAGTTACTGGAACCGACGGTCTTCACCCCTCCACTTT. This codes for CASSYWNRRSSPLHF.

The J gene is TRBJ2-7, the V gene TRBV7-2; the match to TRBD2 covers 7 bases. The CDR3 extends over 18 amino acids. The trim removed 2 bases at V and 3 bases at J, leaving 16 bases unmatched. CDR1 and CDR2 from the germline V gene are SGHTA and FQGNSA. CDR3 in DNA: TGTGCCAGCAGCTTACAACAAACTGTGGGAGGGCCCCTCTACGAGCAGTACTTC. The encoded protein is CASSLQQTVGGPLYEQYF. Drawing the rest from reference TRBV7-2 and TRBJ2-7, the complete variable domain is GAGVSQSPSNKVTEKGKDVELRCDPISGHTALYWYRQSLGQGLEFLIYFQGNSAPDKSGLPSDRFSAERTGGSVSTLTIQRTQQEDSAVYLCASSLQQTVGGPLYEQYFGPGTRLTVT.

The chain combines TRBV7-9 with TRBJ1-1; no definite D call. Per the germline V gene, CDR1 is SEHNR and CDR2 is FQNEAQ (reference sequence). The CDR3 runs 13 residues. V dropped 7 bases and J dropped 7 bases, with 16 bases sitting between them. The CDR3 DNA reads as TGTGCCAGCATCCCGCGGGAGAGGGATGAAGCTTTCTTT. It translates to CASIPRERDEAFF.

The chain carries TRBV6-5 and TRBJ2-2, with 10 positions matching TRBD1. CDR3 length: 13 residues. Germline CDR1 and CDR2: MNHEY and SVGAGI. Unmatched junction bases numbered 1, after V lost 5 bases and J lost 7 bases. The CDR3 sequence: CASSRTGGGELFF. CDR3 DNA sequence: TGTGCCAGCAGTCGGACAGGGGGCGGGGAGCTGTTTTTT.

V is TRBV7-9 and J is TRBJ2-7; unclear D gene. CDR1 and CDR2 from the germline V gene are SEHNR and FQNEAQ (reference sequence). V lost 1 base and J 3 bases, leaving 13 bases between the germline ends. This CDR3 region has 15 residues. The CDR3 loop reads CASSLEGTNRYEQYF. Here the CDR3 DNA reads TGTGCCAGCAGCTTAGAAGGAACTAACCGCTACGAGCAGTACTTC.

CDR3 loop: CASSRGTHTGELFF. CDR3 DNA: TGTGCCAGTAGCCGCGGGACCCACACCGGGGAGCTGTTTTTT. The V and J genes are TRBV19 and TRBJ2-2; D may be TRBD2 (6 bases). This CDR3 is built from 14 residues. The V gene lost 6 bases and the J gene lost 3 bases, with 11 bases spanning the gap. In germline, CDR1 is LNHDA, CDR2 SQIVND (reference sequence). Combining the CDR3 with reference TRBV19 and TRBJ2-2 gives the whole variable domain DGGITQSPKYLFRKEGQNVTLSCEQNLNHDAMYWYRQDPGQGLRLIYYSQIVNDFQKGDIAEGYSVSREKKESFPLTVTSAQKNPTAFYLCASSRGTHTGELFFGEGSRLTVL.

The chain has TRBV21-1 and TRBJ1-5. TRBV21-1 is a pseudogene locus. This CDR3 spans 17 amino acids. The CDR3 protein is CASSKTRARALWQPQHF. CDR3 nucleotide sequence: TGTGCCAGCAGCAAGACTAGGGCCAGGGCTTTGTGGCAGCCCCAGCATTTT.